This T cell receptor (beta chain) came from a study of radiation and T cells in renal cell carcinoma (dated by TCRdb to about 2020). For the wider study: A total of around 50 samples underwent TCR beta sequencing, made up of 26 tumors and about 27 peripheral blood samples. The final blood draw was performed at 4 weeks after radiation, at the same time as nephrectomy. Across all 53 samples, 3.8 million or so unique CDR3 nucleotide sequences encoding approximately 3,000,000 unique CDR3 amino acid sequences were identified.

Study-wide conclusions, independent of this receptor: Because no pretreatment tumor biopsies were available, whether clonotypes were present in the tumor at baseline could not be determined. Because the trial had a single-armed design, the trial could not examine how radiation dose or scheduling affected the TCR repertoire. In blood, the top tumor clonotypes increased between baseline and 2 weeks post-radiation and then shrank by 4 weeks, which suggests that tumor-resident clones expanded only transiently. Changes in the blood repertoire were not tracked past 4 weeks after treatment.

Following the manufacturer's recommendations, the immunoSEQ kit was used to generate TCR beta libraries from genomic DNA. To prepare libraries, a first multiplex PCR with proprietary primers was run, followed by a second PCR that added unique barcodes, and a bead cleanup was done after each round. A kit-provided positive control reaction and a negative control reaction were included in every sample batch. The final libraries were assessed on an Agilent 4200 TapeStation D1000 ScreenTape, pooled by volume, and quantified by qPCR. Sequencing ran on an Illumina NextSeq500 with a MidOutput 150-cycle cartridge, using 156 Read1 and 15 Index1 cycles with kit custom primers. The pooled library was loaded at approximately 0.95 pM with 20% PhiX control spiked in. The authors' pipeline ran thus. Vendor-processed data were analyzed in R, with a clonotype defined as all T cells sharing the same CDR3 nucleotide sequence. In the clone abundance analyses, frequencies in each sample were normalized to that sample's 10,000 most abundant clones. Before analysis, public T cell clones were removed, and these numbered fewer than six per sample on average. A difference in abundance of at least 32-fold between compartments was used to define tumor-enriched and baseline blood-enriched clonotypes. A beta-binomial differential abundance model was used to identify clonotypes that were expanded or contracted between blood time points. Tumor-blood repertoire similarity was measured with the Baroni-Urbani and Buser coefficient, and groups were compared using two-tailed Wilcoxon tests in R. The immuneACCESS repertoire file appears here via TCRdb, limited to in-frame rearrangements. These files lack a portion of the clones; in checked studies, under half of the deficit traces to unresolved V genes, and the cause of the others is not known. Clone size and V and J calls were adopted from that table, with D and trimming inferred from the DNA. Across this sample there are approximately 80,000 clones, with 80% to 90% seen only once. Of the sample, roughly 6% falls within the top ten clones.

The trim is 5 bases for V and 7 bases for J, with a gap of 14 bases between the germline ends. The CDR3 starts with the cysteine, ends with the phenylalanine, and has 14 residues. Only CDR3 DNA is held: 42 bases, read in frame from base 1. For CDR1 and CDR2, the germline V gene (reference sequence) lists MNHEY and SMNVEV. The time point label, read with the paper, signifies: blood 4 weeks post-SBRT, at nephrectomy. The treatment or condition label, as the study defines it: 15 Gy SBRT to primary tumor, nephrectomy 4 weeks later. Samples came from a clinical trial, in which primary renal cell carcinomas received 15 Gy stereotactic body radiation therapy followed by nephrectomy 4 weeks later. To track tumor-enriched clonotypes, serial peripheral blood was sampled from radiation-treated patients at baseline and at 2 weeks and 4 weeks after SBRT. Every patient's renal cell carcinoma showed clear cell pathology. Genomic DNA for TCR sequencing was prepared using the QIAamp DNA Blood Mini Kit (Qiagen). The analyses included just those samples that passed every quality control check.

Details on this clone: This receptor's antigen is unknown. Within one base of it there is no much larger clone, and no base qualities were kept.

The clonotype comes from a woman in her 70s with renal cell carcinoma. Sample: blood, taken from a patient whose treatment included radiotherapy and nephrectomy. Rearrangement joined TRBV27 to TRBJ1-4, and the D gene may be TRBD1, 6 bases matching. The CDR3 has the sequence CASSTPGAAEKLFF. The bases are TGTGCCAGCAGTACCCCAGGGGCTGCTGAAAAACTGTTTTTT.